The clone carrying this T cell receptor beta chain was detected only once. The antigen remains undetermined. Described treatment: over 15 received Ad26.COV2.S at low or high dose, single or two shots; about five received placebo; per-sample allocation not given. The samples date from day 63 after the first vaccine or placebo injection. This CDR3 has 14 residues. Germline lookup yields CDR1 SGHVS and CDR2 FQNEAQ. Trimming stripped 3 bases from V and 2 bases from J, with 9 bases between. Generated by immunoSEQ multiplex PCR, the TCRdb table keeps only in-frame clones and is missing some. The sample contains 450,000 to 550,000 clones, approximately 89% of which appear only once. The data stem from a study of Ad26.COV2.S vaccination and SARS-CoV-2 variants. In the study overall: The vaccine Ad26.COV2.S was put into the muscle once, or twice with 56 days between.

Study-level results: Considerable breadth of spike-specific CD8+ and CD4+ T cell responses has reportedly been documented following vaccination.

The clonotype comes from a person between 18 and 60 years old who received the Ad26.COV2.S COVID-19 vaccine or a placebo. This chain connects TRBV7-8 to TRBJ2-3; D is uncertain. The sequenced sample was peripheral blood, obtained in a trial of Ad26.COV2.S vaccine versus placebo. The CDR3 DNA is TGTGCCAGCAGCTTTGAGTGGGACACAGATACGCAGTATTTT. Residues: CASSFEWDTDTQYF.